This TCR beta chain originates from a study of blood T cell repertoires in COVID-19. At the level of the study: From T cells, B-cell-depleted T cells, or PBMCs came the material, which was cDNA or gDNA.

The CDR3 totals 17 residues. Germline loops: CDR1 ENHRY, CDR2 SYGVKD. V lost 8 bases to trimming and J lost 0 bases; unmatched junction nucleotides: 10. In the original analysis: Estimates of nucleated cell counts were drawn from the amplification of reference gene primers. Sequencing used immunoSEQ multiplex PCR; TCRdb keeps in-frame clones, though not all of them. V, J and clone size are those of that table, while D and trimming were read from the DNA. Of 300,000 or so clones listed, around 88% were seen once; the top ten hold approximately 1.2%. Sequencing was done on a sample of peripheral blood. The chain employs TRBV10-3 and TRBJ2-3; 11 bases map to TRBD2. This clonotype was sampled from a woman aged 50 to 60 with acute or convalescent COVID-19. Here the CDR3 reads CAIARPPSGGSTDTQYF. The CDR3 nucleotides are TGTGCCATCGCTCGCCCGCCTAGCGGGGGGAGCACAGATACGCAGTATTTT.